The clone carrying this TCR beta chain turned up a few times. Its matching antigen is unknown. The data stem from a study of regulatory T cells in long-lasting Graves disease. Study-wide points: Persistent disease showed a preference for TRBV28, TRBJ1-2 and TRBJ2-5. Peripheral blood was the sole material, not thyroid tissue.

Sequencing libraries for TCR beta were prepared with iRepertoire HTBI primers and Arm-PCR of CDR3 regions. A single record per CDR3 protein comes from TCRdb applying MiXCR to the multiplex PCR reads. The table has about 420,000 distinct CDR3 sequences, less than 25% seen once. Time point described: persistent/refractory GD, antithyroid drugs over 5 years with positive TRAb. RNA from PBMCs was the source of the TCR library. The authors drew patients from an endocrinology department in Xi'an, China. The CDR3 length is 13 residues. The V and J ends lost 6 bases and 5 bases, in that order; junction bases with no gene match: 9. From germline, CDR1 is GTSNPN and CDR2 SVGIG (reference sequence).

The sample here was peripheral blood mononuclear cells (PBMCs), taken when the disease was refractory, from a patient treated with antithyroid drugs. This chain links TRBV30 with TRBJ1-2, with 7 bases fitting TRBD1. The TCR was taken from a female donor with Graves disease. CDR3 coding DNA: TGTGCCTGTGACAGGGCTCTTGGGTATGGCTACACCTTC. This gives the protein CACDRALGYGYTF.